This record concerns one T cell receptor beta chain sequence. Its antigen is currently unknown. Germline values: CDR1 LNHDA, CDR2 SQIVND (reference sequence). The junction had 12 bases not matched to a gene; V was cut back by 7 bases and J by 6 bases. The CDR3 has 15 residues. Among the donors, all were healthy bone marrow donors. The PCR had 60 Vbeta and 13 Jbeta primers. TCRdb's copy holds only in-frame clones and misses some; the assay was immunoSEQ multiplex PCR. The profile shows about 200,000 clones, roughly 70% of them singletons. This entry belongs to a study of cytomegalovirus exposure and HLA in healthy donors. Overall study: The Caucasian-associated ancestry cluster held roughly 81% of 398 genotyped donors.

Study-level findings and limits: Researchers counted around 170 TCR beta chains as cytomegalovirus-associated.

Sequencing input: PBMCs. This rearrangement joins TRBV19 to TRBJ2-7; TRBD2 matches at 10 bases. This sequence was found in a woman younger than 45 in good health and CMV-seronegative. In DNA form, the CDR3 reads TGTGCCAGTAAGAGGGGGGCTAGCGGGAGTTTCGAGCAGTACTTC. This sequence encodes CASKRGASGSFEQYF.